Described below is a single TCR beta chain sequence and its context. This record comes from a study of Ad26.COV2.S vaccination and SARS-CoV-2 variants. Study details: Donor was one of the participants in the Ad26.COV2.S arm of the COV1001 trial.

Some clones are missing from TCRdb's copy, which holds only in-frame ones; the method was immunoSEQ multiplex PCR. The sample records about 400,000 clones, more than 75% being singletons. The treatment was: around 19 received Ad26.COV2.S at low or high dose, single or two shots; a few received placebo; per-sample allocation not given. Vaccine and placebo recipients were sampled on day 63 after the first injection. The germline V gene encodes CDR1 LGHDT and CDR2 YNNKEL (reference sequence). This CDR3 spans 14 amino acids. The V and J ends lost 5 bases and 4 bases respectively, with 13 bases between them.

The sample consisted of peripheral blood, taken in a trial of Ad26.COV2.S vaccine versus placebo. The receptor's source is a person between 18 and 59 years old who received the Ad26.COV2.S COVID-19 vaccine or a placebo. This sequence joins TRBV3-1 (or the pseudogene TRBV3-2) and TRBJ2-3, with D perhaps matching TRBD1 or TRBD2 (6 bases each). The CDR3 region has the DNA TGTGCCAGCAGCAACCCCGGGGGCCCAGATACGCAGTATTTT. Translation gives CASSNPGGPDTQYF.